Detailed here is one T cell receptor beta chain. The target antigen is unknown. These data come from a study of T cell repertoires in cytomegalovirus infection. As for the study in general: Both CMV infection and a matching HLA type were indicated by public TCR beta signatures.

TCRdb itself ran the reads through MiXCR, one entry per CDR3 protein. Altogether approximately 71,000 distinct CDR3 sequences are present, approximately 22% being singletons, with the ten largest covering approximately 68%. Findings and limits, study-wide: Carriage of CMV together with the relevant HLA was identifiable through cumulative public TCR beta family frequency. Predominance within the ex vivo response was attributable to HLA-C-restricted CMV-specific TCR beta clonotypes.

This specimen was CD8+ T cells from cultured PBMCs, taken from culture after CMV antigen stimulation. The receptor was isolated from a human donor in good health (CMV status not recorded). Some clones in this sample may be carry-over from other donors' samples.

CDR3 sequence (DNA): TGTGCCAGCAGCTACTCCCCGGAGACCCAGTACTTC. Residues: CASSYSPETQYF. J is TRBJ2-5 and V is TRBV7-2; no definite D call. Per the germline V gene, CDR1 is SGHTA and CDR2 is FQGNSA. V lost 4 bases and J lost 5, with 8 bases in between. This CDR3 is built from 12 residues. Full variable domain (remainder filled in from reference TRBV7-2 and TRBJ2-5): GAGVSQSPSNKVTEKGKDVELRCDPISGHTALYWYRQSLGQGLEFLIYFQGNSAPDKSGLPSDRFSAERTGGSVSTLTIQRTQQEDSAVYLCASSYSPETQYFGPGTRLLVL.